This TCR beta chain emerged from a study of T cell repertoires in cytomegalovirus infection (dated by TCRdb to the late 2010s). Notes on the research overall: Donor HLA type was relevant to the analysis, as public TCR beta signatures indicated carriage of CMV infection together with the matching HLA type. Overall study outcomes, separate from this receptor: In the ex vivo response, HLA-C-restricted CMV-specific TCR beta clonotypes were dominant, and in two of eight donors the single most frequent clonotype came from this HLA-C-restricted group. In both this cohort and an independent roughly 330-donor cohort, the cumulative frequency of public TCR beta family members distinguished carriers of CMV infection plus the relevant HLA type.

This clonotype was detected only a few times. Its recognized antigen is unknown. No much larger clonotype is one base removed from it; base qualities were not supplied. The sample was run on an Illumina HiSeq 1500. TCRdb reran the public reads through fastp at Q25 and MiXCR, keeping productive beta chains. Rows with one shared CDR3 protein collapse into an entry with the most common genes and DNA. The sample table records 200,000 to 250,000 distinct CDR3 sequences; 5% to 8.5% of these occur just once. The ten most abundant clones make up less than 7.5% of the sample. Taken from the germline V gene, the CDR1 and CDR2 loops are SGHVS and FQNEAQ. Including cysteine and phenylalanine, the CDR3 has 16 amino acids. Just the 48-base CDR3 DNA is kept, in frame starting at base 1. V is shortened by 5 bases, J by 3 bases, and the region joining them spans 19 bases.

The clonotype was recovered from a human donor in good health (CMV status not recorded). Some clones in this sample may be carry-over from other donors' samples. The receptor chain draws on TRBV7-8 and TRBJ1-2; there is no confident call for the D gene. Sequenced: PBMCs. The DNA sequence is given as TGTGCCAGCAGCCCCCTTGTGAGGACGAGGGACTATGGCTACACCTTC. The resulting protein is CASSPLVRTRDYGYTF. The entire variable domain, with the stretches around the CDR3 drawn from the reference TRBV7-8 and TRBJ1-2 proteins, is GAGVSQSPRYKVAKRGQDVALRCDPISGHVSLFWYQQALGQGPEFLTYFQNEAQLDKSGLPSDRFFAERPEGSVSTLKIQRTQQEDSAVYLCASSPLVRTRDYGYTFGSGTRLTVV.